This record looks at one TCR beta chain sequence and its context. As yet, its antigen is unknown. V lost 7 bases and J 2 bases, leaving 12 bases between the germline ends. The CDR3 extends over 15 amino acids. Germline V gene lookup returns CDR1 MRHNA and CDR2 SNTAGT. This specimen belongs to a study of cytomegalovirus exposure and HLA in healthy donors. General observations from the study: A few chains tied to CMV proved CMV antigen-specific in vitro. Later work associated roughly 17,000 TCR beta sequences with HLA alleles at 0.05 false discovery rate.

The primer mix had 60 Vbeta and 13 Jbeta primers. Sequenced by immunoSEQ multiplex PCR; TCRdb stores in-frame clones only, minus some. The table has about 82,000 clones, more than 60% seen once. The chain has TRBV6-4 and TRBJ2-6; possible D gene TRBD1, 6 bases. The TCR was taken from a human donor in good health. Material: PBMCs. CDR3 DNA sequence: TGTGCCAGCACCGATCAGGGGACTGGGGCCAACGTCCTGACTTTC. This encodes CASTDQGTGANVLTF.